The T cell receptor beta chain described here comes from a study of cytomegalovirus exposure and HLA in healthy donors. Turning to the study itself: T cells numbering about 179 million yielded more than 100 million unique TCR beta sequences in an earlier analysis.

The PCR had 60 Vbeta and 13 Jbeta primers. TCRdb keeps only in-frame clones here, not all; method: immunoSEQ multiplex PCR. Here the sample spans approximately 70,000 clones, about two thirds being singletons. The study's findings and limits: Prior analysis indicated that the majority of TCR beta V segments exhibited productivity approximately 90% or approximately 30% of the time.

On this clone: Its antigen is undetermined.

The V gene's germline CDR1 is SGDLS and CDR2 YYNGEE. V lost 4 bases and J lost 0, with 11 bases in between. CDR3 length: 15 residues. This receptor was taken from a woman in her forties in good health and CMV-seropositive. Sequenced sample: PBMCs. The chain carries TRBV9 and TRBJ2-1; unclear D gene. DNA of the CDR3: TGTGCCAGCAGCCTCACCGAGAGCTCCTACAATGAGCAGTTCTTC. Protein sequence: CASSLTESSYNEQFF.